The 23 T cell receptor beta chains below come from one sample, sequenced in a study of cytomegalovirus exposure and HLA in healthy donors. The primer mix had 60 Vbeta and 13 Jbeta primers. Profiling relied on immunoSEQ multiplex PCR, and the TCRdb table lists in-frame clones only, not all of them. The sample records hundreds of thousands of clones, 70% to 90% being singletons. The sample consisted of PBMCs. All receptors come from a woman aged 18-35 years in good health and CMV-seronegative.

The chain employs TRBV6-5 and TRBJ2-5, with TRBD1 identical over 7 bases. Looked up from germline, CDR1 is MNHEY and CDR2 is SVGAGI. The CDR3 is 12 amino acids. V gave up 7 bases and J gave up 1 base; unmatched junction bases: 0. CDR3 nucleotide sequence: TGTGCCAGCACAGGGGGCCAAGAGACCCAGTACTTC. It encodes CASTGGQETQYF.

This clone was seen a handful of times. The chain is built from TRBV29-1 and TRBJ1-1; 11 bases line up with TRBD1. V was clipped by 4 bases and J by 0 bases; unmatched bases: 7. The germline CDR1 and CDR2 sequences are SQVTM and ANQGSEA. The CDR3 extends over 16 amino acids. As DNA, the CDR3 is TGCAGCGTTGTTGGGGACAGGGGGGGTTTGAACACTGAAGCTTTCTTT. Translating it yields CSVVGDRGGLNTEAFF.

This chain links TRBV19 with TRBJ2-1; TRBD2 aligns across 10 bases. Germline V gene data show CDR1 as LNHDA and CDR2 as SQIVND (reference sequence). This CDR3 is 15 amino acids long. V gave up 6 bases and J gave up 8 bases; unmatched junction bases: 10. CDR3 sequence (DNA): TGTGCCAGTAGGGCTGGGGTAGCGGGGGGCTATGAGCAGTTCTTC. Its translation: CASRAGVAGGYEQFF. Looking up the rest from reference TRBV19 and TRBJ2-1 gives the full variable domain: DGGITQSPKYLFRKEGQNVTLSCEQNLNHDAMYWYRQDPGQGLRLIYYSQIVNDFQKGDIAEGYSVSREKKESFPLTVTSAQKNPTAFYLCASRAGVAGGYEQFFGPGTRLTVL.

With respect to this clone: The junction does not match germline at one end; this may be a read error. The rearrangement joins TRBV2 to TRBJ1-3, with D hard to call. The germline V gene has CDR1 SNHLY and CDR2 FYNNEI. The CDR3 has 14 amino acids. CDR3 nucleotides: TGTGCCAGCAATGAACTGAGCTCTGGAAACACCATATATTTT. Translated, it gives CASNELSSGNTIYF.

This rearrangement joins TRBV29-1 to TRBJ1-4; D perhaps matches TRBD1 (6 bases). Germline CDR1 SQVTM, CDR2 ANQGSEA. The CDR3 runs to 14 residues. The CDR3 spells CGGGFAVQTEKLFF. The CDR3 DNA follows: TGCGGTGGGGGCTTTGCGGTCCAGACTGAAAAACTGTTTTTT.

The chain uses TRBV5-1 and TRBJ2-2, with 7 bases matching TRBD1. CDR1 and CDR2 from the germline V gene are SGHRS and YFSETQ. V dropped 4 bases and J dropped 1; count of bases not matched to a gene: 4. The CDR3 runs to 15 residues. For the CDR3, the DNA is TGCGCCAGCAGCCTAAGACAGGGGAACACCGGGGAGCTGTTTTTT. Its protein product is CASSLRQGNTGELFF.

The rearrangement links TRBV9 to TRBJ2-7; D not resolved. The CDR3 runs 14 residues. Germline lookup yields CDR1 SGDLS and CDR2 YYNGEE. The V end lost 1 base, the J end lost 1 base, and 9 bases lay between the germline ends. The DNA of the CDR3 is TGTGCCAGCAGCGTACGGGTCAGTTCCTACGAGCAGTACTTC. It is translated as CASSVRVSSYEQYF.

This clone came up a few times. The chain recombines TRBV2 with TRBJ2-1; 8 nucleotides agree with TRBD1. With 2 bases clipped from V and 3 bases from J, the junction kept 3 bases outside the gene matches. This CDR3 is built from 15 residues. Germline V gene lookup returns CDR1 SNHLY and CDR2 FYNNEI. CDR3 sequence reads: CASSELQGDYNEQFF. The CDR3 DNA reads as TGTGCCAGCAGTGAATTACAGGGGGACTACAATGAGCAGTTCTTC.

To note about this clone: This same CDR3 is encoded by further DNA sequences in the sample. This rearrangement joins TRBV29-1 to TRBJ1-1, with D possibly being TRBD1 (5 bases). Trimming took 4 bases from V and 0 from J, leaving 9 bases between them. This CDR3 region has 13 residues. Per the germline V gene, CDR1 is SQVTM and CDR2 is ANQGSEA. The CDR3 region is CSVGPGLNTEAFF. As DNA, the CDR3 is TGCAGCGTTGGTCCAGGGTTGAACACTGAAGCTTTCTTT. Drawing the rest from reference TRBV29-1 and TRBJ1-1, the complete variable domain is SAVISQKPSRDICQRGTSLTIQCQVDSQVTMMFWYRQQPGQSLTLIATANQGSEATYESGFVIDKFPISRPNLTFSTLTVSNMSPEDSSIYLCSVGPGLNTEAFFGQGTRLTVV.

The DNA of the CDR3 is TGTGCCAGCAGCGTCTTAGCGGGGGGACTCTTAGATACGCAGTATTTT. This sequence encodes CASSVLAGGLLDTQYF. This chain connects TRBV9 to TRBJ2-3; 10 nucleotides agree with TRBD2. Trimming at V came to 2 bases and at J to 5 bases, leaving 8 bases not matched to a gene. The germline gives CDR1 SGDLS, CDR2 YYNGEE. CDR3 size: 16 residues. The whole variable domain, filled in from reference TRBV9 and TRBJ2-3, reads DSGVTQTPKHLITATGQRVTLRCSPRSGDLSVYWYQQSLDQGLQFLIQYYNGEERAKGNILERFSAQQFPDLHSELNLSSLELGDSALYFCASSVLAGGLLDTQYFGPGTRLTVL.

The DNA for the CDR3 is TGCGCCAGCAGAGGCCTAGCAACTAATGAAAAACTGTTTTTT. It translates to CASRGLATNEKLFF. The chain carries TRBV5-1 and TRBJ1-4; D gene uncertain. Trimming cost V 5 bases and J 0 bases, with 8 bases left between them. Germline values: CDR1 SGHRS, CDR2 YFSETQ. The CDR3 length is 14 residues.

The chain has TRBV19 and TRBJ1-1, with D perhaps TRBD1 (5 bases). The germline CDR1 and CDR2 sequences are LNHDA and SQIVND (reference sequence). The CDR3 runs to 17 residues. Trimming left V 3 bases short and J 1 base short, with 18 bases between. The CDR3 is CASSIVPQLGRNTEAFF. CDR3 in DNA: TGTGCCAGTAGTATTGTCCCGCAATTGGGGCGGAACACTGAAGCTTTCTTT.

The genes are TRBV10-2 and TRBJ2-5; the match to TRBD1 covers 9 bases. The germline V gene has CDR1 WSHSY and CDR2 SAAADI. The CDR3 runs 14 residues. V lost 2 bases to trimming and J lost 5 bases; unmatched junction nucleotides: 3. This chain's CDR3 is CASSEGTGRETQYF. For the CDR3, the DNA is TGCGCCAGCAGTGAGGGGACAGGGAGGGAGACCCAGTACTTC.

CDR3 residues: CASSLSPTGGSGRAFF. The DNA of the CDR3 is TGTGCCAGCAGCCTCTCTCCGACAGGGGGGAGCGGGCGAGCTTTCTTT. The chain joins TRBV27 to TRBJ1-1; 9 nucleotides line up with TRBD1. Germline V lookup: CDR1 MNHEY, CDR2 SMNVEV (reference sequence). Trimming took 6 bases from V and 10 from J; bases not matched to a gene: 18. There are 16 residues in the CDR3.

This clone was seen a few times. The chain employs TRBV6-6 and TRBJ1-4; TRBD1 matches at 8 bases. The CDR3 has 15 residues. CDR1 MNHNY and CDR2 SVGAGI come from the germline V gene (reference sequence). V was clipped by 4 bases and J by 6 bases; unmatched bases: 7. The CDR3 reads CASSFQGADDEKLFF. The CDR3 bases are TGTGCCAGCAGTTTCCAGGGGGCGGATGATGAAAAACTGTTTTTT.

The CDR3 loop reads CASSWKTSGGVYEQYF. Here the CDR3 DNA reads TGCGCCAGCAGCTGGAAGACTAGCGGAGGGGTCTACGAGCAGTACTTC. V usage is TRBV5-1 and J usage is TRBJ2-7; the match to TRBD2 covers 9 bases. V was pared by 3 bases and J by 3 bases, with 10 bases of the junction left unmatched. CDR1 is SGHRS, CDR2 YFSETQ, per germline. The CDR3 length is 16 residues.

The chain has TRBV9 and TRBJ2-1; D not certain. Trimming took off 4 bases at V and 6 bases at J, with 14 bases between the two ends. Germline CDR1 is SGDLS and CDR2 is YYNGEE. This CDR3 contains 14 residues. CDR3 protein: CASSTWAFGNEQFF. CDR3 nucleotide sequence: TGTGCCAGCAGCACGTGGGCGTTTGGCAATGAGCAGTTCTTC.

This chain connects TRBV27 to TRBJ2-3; D is perhaps TRBD2 (7 bases). V was pared by 3 bases and J by 1 base, with 11 bases between. The germline V gene encodes CDR1 MNHEY and CDR2 SMNVEV (reference sequence). The CDR3 has 15 amino acids. The CDR3 coding sequence is TGTGCCAGCAGTTTTGCGGGGGCGCGCACAGATACGCAGTATTTT. This translates into CASSFAGARTDTQYF.

The chain uses TRBV2 and TRBJ2-1; D ambiguous. V lost 2 bases, J lost 4 bases, and 6 bases lay in between. Germline V lookup: CDR1 SNHLY, CDR2 FYNNEI. The length of the CDR3 is 13 residues. This CDR3 reads CASSEYEYNEQFF. The CDR3, as DNA: TGTGCCAGCAGTGAATACGAGTACAATGAGCAGTTCTTC.

J is TRBJ1-2 and V is TRBV10-3; a possible D gene is TRBD1 (6 bases). Trimming cost V 3 bases and J 2 bases, with 19 bases left between them. CDR3 length: 17 amino acids. CDR1 and CDR2 (germline): ENHRY, SYGVKD. The CDR3 protein is CAISDRGQTLLNYGYTF. The CDR3 region has the DNA TGTGCCATCAGTGACCGCGGACAGACCCTCCTGAACTATGGCTACACCTTC.

This rearrangement joins TRBV29-1 to TRBJ1-1; 9 bases line up with TRBD1. This CDR3 comprises 15 residues. Unmatched junction bases numbered 9, after V lost 6 bases and J lost 1 base. Germline-derived CDR1 and CDR2 are SQVTM and ANQGSEA. For the CDR3, the DNA is TGCAGCGTGGAGGGGACAGGGATGAGGAACACTGAAGCTTTCTTT. As protein: CSVEGTGMRNTEAFF.

In nucleotides, the CDR3 is TGTGCCAGCACTCGTTCCGGAGTAAGCACAGATACGCAGTATTTT. It translates to CASTRSGVSTDTQYF. The rearrangement joins TRBV5-4 to TRBJ2-3; D is unresolved. The germline CDR1 and CDR2 sequences are SGHNT and YYREEE (reference sequence). The CDR3 covers 15 residues. V was shortened by 6 bases and J by 0 bases, with 14 bases between the two germline ends.

The chain employs TRBV2 and TRBJ1-6; D remains ambiguous. The V gene's germline CDR1 is SNHLY and CDR2 FYNNEI. The CDR3 spans 16 residues. V lost 4 bases and J 5 bases, leaving 15 bases between the germline ends. The CDR3 reads CASSAGPFVNNSPLHF. DNA for the CDR3: TGTGCCAGCAGTGCCGGTCCCTTTGTTAATAATTCACCCCTCCACTTT.